The 5 T cell receptor beta chains below all came from one sample that was sequenced in a study of blood T cell repertoires in COVID-19. Only in-frame clones appear in the TCRdb table, and some are missing; sequencing was by immunoSEQ multiplex PCR. The sample yields about 370,000 clones, 89% seen once. The sequenced sample was peripheral blood. Receptors originate from a woman aged 25 to 45 with COVID-19, enrolled during active disease.

In this sample, this clone turned up a few times. The chain carries TRBV6-2 or TRBV6-3 and TRBJ2-7; 14 nucleotides match TRBD2. Germline CDR1 MNHEY, CDR2 SVGEGT. This CDR3 contains 19 residues. Losses at the gene ends were 2 bases for V and 0 bases for J; bases not matched to a gene: 9. CDR3 sequence: CASSYQTSGRARGSYEQYV. The CDR3 DNA reads TGTGCCAGCAGTTACCAGACTAGCGGGAGGGCCCGGGGCTCCTACGAGCAGTACGTC.

The genes are TRBV6-5 and TRBJ2-7; 9 positions match TRBD2. V gave up 6 bases and J gave up 7 bases; unmatched junction bases: 13. The V gene's germline CDR1 is MNHEY and CDR2 SVGAGI. The CDR3 length is 15 residues. The CDR3 protein is CASRISGGGVREQYF. The CDR3 DNA sequence: TGTGCCAGCAGGATTTCTGGCGGGGGGGTACGGGAGCAGTACTTC.

The chain is built from TRBV5-1 and TRBJ2-3; 11 nucleotides match TRBD2. Germline V gives CDR1 SGHRS, CDR2 YFSETQ. V lost 0 bases, J lost 2 bases, and 5 bases stayed unmatched. The CDR3 is 17 residues long. The CDR3 DNA is TGCGCCAGCAGCTTGGTACTAGCGGGAGACCTCACAGATACGCAGTATTTT. It translates to CASSLVLAGDLTDTQYF.

The V gene is TRBV19, the J gene TRBJ2-1; TRBD2 agrees at 13 bases. The CDR3 consists of 18 residues. Germline V gene data show CDR1 as LNHDA and CDR2 as SQIVND (reference sequence). The V gene end was trimmed by 4 bases and the J gene end by 0 bases; junction bases not matched to a gene: 6. The CDR3 protein is CASSSRLAGGSSYNEQFF. The CDR3 region has the DNA TGTGCCAGTAGTAGCAGACTAGCGGGGGGCTCCTCCTACAATGAGCAGTTCTTC.

The chain has TRBV15 and TRBJ2-1, with TRBD2 as a possible D gene (5 bases). CDR1 is LNHNV and CDR2 is YYDKDF in the germline V gene (reference sequence). The V gene lost 1 base and the J gene lost 1 base, with 8 bases spanning the gap. This CDR3 has 15 residues. CDR3 in DNA: TGTGCCACCAGCAGAGCTCCGGGGTCCTACAATGAGCAGTTCTTC. It translates to CATSRAPGSYNEQFF. The entire variable domain, with the rest obtained from reference TRBV15 and TRBJ2-1, is as follows: DAMVIQNPRYQVTQFGKPVTLSCSQTLNHNVMYWYQQKSSQAPKLLFHYYDKDFNNEADTPDNFQSRRPNTSFCFLDIRSPGLGDTAMYLCATSRAPGSYNEQFFGPGTRLTVL.